Within the sample, the clone carrying this T cell receptor beta chain is large (0.1 to 1%). No antigen is known for it. The data derive from a study of persistence of HIV-infected CD4 T cells. The CDR3 runs to 13 residues. The immunoSEQ assay was version 4, run in survey mode. Measured with immunoSEQ multiplex PCR; TCRdb has only the in-frame clones, and not every one. The sample carries 6,000 to 9,500 clones, about 61% recorded once. Lysates of CMV-infected fibroblasts at approximately 10 ug/mL stimulated these cells. Sorting selected CD4+ T cells upregulating both CD40 ligand and CD69. Donors had CD4+ T cell counts above 400 cells/uL and were CMV-seropositive. Study-level findings and limits: TCR analyses could not target the rare provirus-carrying CMV-responding cells.

This sequence joins TRBV21-1 and TRBJ2-7; TRBD1 is the table's D call and was not checked against the DNA. TRBV21-1 is a pseudogene. The clonotype originates from an adult man with HIV who was CMV-seropositive. This material consisted of CD4+ T cells sorted from PBMCs after 18-hour stimulation, taken from a patient who received antiretroviral therapy. The CDR3 DNA reads TGTGCCAGCAGCCCCTTACCAGGGTCCGAGCAGTACTTC. Translation gives CASSPLPGSEQYF.